This T cell receptor beta chain was found in a study of T cell repertoires in cytomegalovirus infection. Study-level background: In public TCR beta signatures, there were indications of both CMV infection and matching HLA type. Study-level results: Summed frequency of shared TCR beta families picked out CMV carriers who also had the relevant HLA. Predominance within the ex vivo response was attributable to HLA-C-restricted CMV-specific TCR beta clonotypes.

Note on this clonotype: No antigen is known for it.

V lost 7 bases and J 0 bases, leaving 10 bases between the germline ends. The CDR3 has 13 residues. The germline V gene has CDR1 SGHRS and CDR2 YFSETQ. Using its own MiXCR run on the reads, TCRdb lists one record per CDR3 protein. The table records approximately 500,000 distinct CDR3 sequences, approximately 17% of them present only once. The chain joins TRBV5-1 to TRBJ1-1, with a tentative D call TRBD1 (6 bases). Sequences were obtained from CD8+ T cells from PBMCs. This TCR derives from a human donor in good health (CMV status not recorded). Some clones in this sample may be carry-over from other donors' samples. The chain's CDR3 is CASAGTLNTEAFF. CDR3 nucleotide sequence: TGCGCCAGCGCCGGGACACTGAACACTGAAGCTTTCTTT.